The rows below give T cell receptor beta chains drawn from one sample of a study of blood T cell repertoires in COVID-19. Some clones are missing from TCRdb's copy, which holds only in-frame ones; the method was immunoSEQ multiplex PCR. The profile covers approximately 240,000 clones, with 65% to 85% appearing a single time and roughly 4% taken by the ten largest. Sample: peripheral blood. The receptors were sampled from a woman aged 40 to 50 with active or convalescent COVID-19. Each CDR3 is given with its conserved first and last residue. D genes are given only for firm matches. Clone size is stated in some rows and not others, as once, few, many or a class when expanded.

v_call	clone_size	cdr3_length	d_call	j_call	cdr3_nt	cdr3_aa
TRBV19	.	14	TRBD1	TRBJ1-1	TGTGCCAGTAGTCGGGACAGGGCAACCACTGAAGCTTTCTTT	CASSRDRATTEAFF
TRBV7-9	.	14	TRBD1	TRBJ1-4	TGTGCCAGCAGCCTGGGACAGGCGAATGAAAAACTGTTTTTT	CASSLGQANEKLFF
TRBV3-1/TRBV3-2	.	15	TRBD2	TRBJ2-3	TGTGCCAGCAGCCCTAGCGGGGCGCCCACAGATACGCAGTATTTT	CASSPSGAPTDTQYF
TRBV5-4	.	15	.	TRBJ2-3	TGTGCCAGCAGCTTAAACCAGGGTATTACAGATACGCAGTATTTT	CASSLNQGITDTQYF
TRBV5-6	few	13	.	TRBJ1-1	TGTGCCAGCAGCTGGGCAGGGAAAACTGAAGCTTTCTTT	CASSWAGKTEAFF
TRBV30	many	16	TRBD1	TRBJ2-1	TGTGCCTGGAGTGTAGCAGGGGGTCTTCCCTACAATGAGCAGTTCTTC	CAWSVAGGLPYNEQFF
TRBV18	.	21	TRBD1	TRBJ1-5	TGTGCCAGCTCTGTTCTTCGGGGGACAGGGTTTGGTGACCCTAGCAATCAGCCCCAGCATTTT	CASSVLRGTGFGDPSNQPQHF
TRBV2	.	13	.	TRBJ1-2	TGTGCCAGCAGGAGCAGACAGGACTATGGCTACACCTTC	CASRSRQDYGYTF
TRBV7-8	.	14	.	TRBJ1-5	TGTGCCAGCAGCTTGGACTATAGCAATCAGCCCCAGCATTTT	CASSLDYSNQPQHF
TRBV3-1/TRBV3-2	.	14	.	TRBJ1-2	TGTGCCAGCAGCCAAGATTTACGGACAGTTGGCTACACCTTC	CASSQDLRTVGYTF
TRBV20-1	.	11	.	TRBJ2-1	TGCAGTGCCCCAACGGAGTATGAGCAGTTCTTC	CSAPTEYEQFF
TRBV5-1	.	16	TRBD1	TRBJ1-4	TGCGCCAGCAGTTGGCTGACAGGGGTGGCTAATGAAAAACTGTTTTTT	CASSWLTGVANEKLFF
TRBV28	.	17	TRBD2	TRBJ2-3	TGTGCCAGCAGCTCCGGGACTAGCGGGGGGCGCACAGATACGCAGTATTTT	CASSSGTSGGRTDTQYF
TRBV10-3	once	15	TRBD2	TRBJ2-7	TGTGCCATCAGTAGGGGACTAGCGGGATCCTACGAGCAGTACTTC	CAISRGLAGSYEQYF
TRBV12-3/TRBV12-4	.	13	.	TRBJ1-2	TGTGCCAGCAGTTCCCCTTCTAACTATGGCTACACCTTC	CASSSPSNYGYTF
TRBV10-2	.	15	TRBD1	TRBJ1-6	TGCGCCAGCAGTGACGGCAGGGGGCTTAATTCACCCCTCCACTTT	CASSDGRGLNSPLHF
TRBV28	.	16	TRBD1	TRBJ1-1	TGTGCCAGCAGTTGGAGACAGGGATGGGCCAACACTGAAGCTTTCTTT	CASSWRQGWANTEAFF
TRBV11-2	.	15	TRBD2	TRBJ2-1	TGTGCCAGCAGCTTAGCGGGGGGGCCCTACAATGAGCAGTTCTTC	CASSLAGGPYNEQFF
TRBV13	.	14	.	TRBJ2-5	TGTGCCAGCAGCCCAAGACTAGATCCCGAGACCCAGTACTTC	CASSPRLDPETQYF
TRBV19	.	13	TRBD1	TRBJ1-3	TGTGCCAGTAGTCTCCGGACAGGGGACACCATATATTTT	CASSLRTGDTIYF
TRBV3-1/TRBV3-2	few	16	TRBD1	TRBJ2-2	TGTGCCAGCAGCCAAGAGGGACAGGGGGCCGGCGGGGAGCTGTTTTTT	CASSQEGQGAGGELFF
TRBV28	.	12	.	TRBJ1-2	TGTGCCAGCAGTTTGAGGGTGTATGGCTACACCTTC	CASSLRVYGYTF
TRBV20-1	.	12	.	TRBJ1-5	TGCAGTGCTAGTGGGGGGGGCCAGCCCCAGCATTTT	CSASGGGQPQHF
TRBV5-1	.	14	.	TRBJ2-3	TGCGCCAGCAGCTTAGGACACGGCACAGATACGCAGTATTTT	CASSLGHGTDTQYF
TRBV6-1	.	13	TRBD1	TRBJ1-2	TGTGCCAGCAGTGACAGGGGGCTAGGCGGCTACACCTTC	CASSDRGLGGYTF
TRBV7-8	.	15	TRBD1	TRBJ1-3	TGTGCCAGCAGCCCAGGGACAGGGCCTGGAAACACCATATATTTT	CASSPGTGPGNTIYF
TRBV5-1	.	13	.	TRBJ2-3	TGCGCCAGCAGGATCTCCGGGGAAGATACGCAGTATTTT	CASRISGEDTQYF
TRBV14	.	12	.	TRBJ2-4	TGTGCCAGCAGCCAAGATGCGGGGTTACAATACTTC	CASSQDAGLQYF
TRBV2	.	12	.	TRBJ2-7	TGTGCCAGCAGTCAGGACAGTTACGAGCAGTACTTC	CASSQDSYEQYF
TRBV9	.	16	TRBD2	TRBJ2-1	TGTGCCAGCAGCTCCGAGGAGAGCGGGGGGGCGGTTGAGCAGTTCTTC	CASSSEESGGAVEQFF
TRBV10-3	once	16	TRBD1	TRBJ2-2	TGTGCCATCAGTGAAATGGGACAGGGAAGAAGGGGGGAGCTGTTTTTT	CAISEMGQGRRGELFF
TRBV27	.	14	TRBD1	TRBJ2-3	TGTGCCAGCAGTTGGGACAGGGGAAGAGATACGCAGTATTTT	CASSWDRGRDTQYF
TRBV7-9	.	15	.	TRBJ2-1	TGTGCCAGCAGCTCGAGAAACAGGGAATCGGGAGAGCAGTTCTTC	CASSSRNRESGEQFF
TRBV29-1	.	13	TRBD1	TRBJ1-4	TGCAGCGTAAACAGGGGGGTTAATGAAAAACTGTTTTTT	CSVNRGVNEKLFF
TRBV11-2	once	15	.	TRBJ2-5	TGTGCCAGCAGCTTAGCAGCGGGCTCTCAAGAGACCCAGTACTTC	CASSLAAGSQETQYF
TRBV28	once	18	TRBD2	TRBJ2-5	TGTGCCAGCAGTTTCCCTTTTGGGCGGGGGACGCAATCAGAGACCCAGTACTTC	CASSFPFGRGTQSETQYF
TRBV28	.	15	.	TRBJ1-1	TGTGCCAGCAGTTTATCTCAGGGGCTGAACACTGAAGCTTTCTTT	CASSLSQGLNTEAFF
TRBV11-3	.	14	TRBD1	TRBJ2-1	TGTGCCAGCAGTTTTCGACAGGGGCACGATGAGCAGTTCTTC	CASSFRQGHDEQFF
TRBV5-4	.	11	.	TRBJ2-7	TGTGCCACCCGTCAGGGGCACGAGCAGTACTTC	CATRQGHEQYF
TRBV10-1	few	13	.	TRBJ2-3	TGCGCCAGCCGCGGCCCTAGCACAGATACGCAGTATTTT	CASRGPSTDTQYF
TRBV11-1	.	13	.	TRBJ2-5	TGTGCCAGCCTTCGACAGTACCAAGAGACCCAGTACTTC	CASLRQYQETQYF
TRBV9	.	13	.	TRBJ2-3	TGTGCCAGCAGCGTAGTGTCCTCAGATACGCAGTATTTT	CASSVVSSDTQYF
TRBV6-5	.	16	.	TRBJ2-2	TGTGCCAGCAGTTACGAGCCAGGGTCGGACACCGGGGAGCTGTTTTTT	CASSYEPGSDTGELFF
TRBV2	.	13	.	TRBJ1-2	TGTGCCAGCAGTGAATCCAGGGTCTATGGCTACACCTTC	CASSESRVYGYTF
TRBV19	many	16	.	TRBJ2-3	TGTGCCAGTAGTATAGATGGGGGGAGCCCTTGGGATACGCAGTATTTT	CASSIDGGSPWDTQYF
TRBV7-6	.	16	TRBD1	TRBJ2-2	TGTGCCAGCAGCTTTACGGCAGGGGGTCGGACCGGGGAGCTGTTTTTT	CASSFTAGGRTGELFF
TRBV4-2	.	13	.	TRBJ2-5	TGTGCCAGCAGCCAAGATCGCGCGGAGACCCAGTACTTC	CASSQDRAETQYF
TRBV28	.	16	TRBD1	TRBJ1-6	TGTGCCAGCAGTTCCGGGACAGGGCTGTCGAATTCACCCCTCCACTTT	CASSSGTGLSNSPLHF
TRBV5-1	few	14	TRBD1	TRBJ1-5	TGCGCCAGCAGGCGGACAGGGGGAGATCAGCCCCAGCATTTT	CASRRTGGDQPQHF
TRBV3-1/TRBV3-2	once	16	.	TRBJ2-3	TGTGCCAGCAGCCAAGCCGCCGGGACTAGCACAGATACGCAGTATTTT	CASSQAAGTSTDTQYF
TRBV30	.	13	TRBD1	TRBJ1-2	TGTGCCTGGGACAGGGGTATGAACTATGGCTACACCTTC	CAWDRGMNYGYTF
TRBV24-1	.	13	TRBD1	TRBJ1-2	TGTGCCACCGGCAGTGACAGGGCGGATGGCTACACCTTC	CATGSDRADGYTF